The 21 T cell receptor beta chains presented below share a single source sample, sequenced in a study of T cell responses to AZD1222 COVID-19 vaccine. The assay was immunoSEQ multiplex PCR, and TCRdb's table has in-frame clones only and misses some. This sample has some 96,000 clones; more than 70% occur once, and the top ten carry about 16%. The material was peripheral blood, obtained 28 days after the second AZD1222 dose. Every receptor here comes from an adult who received the AZD1222 COVID-19 vaccine.

The J gene is TRBJ1-4, the V gene TRBV27; TRBD1 matches at 9 bases. With 4 bases clipped from V and 7 bases from J, the junction kept 10 bases outside the gene matches. CDR3 length equals 16 residues. Germline V gene lookup returns CDR1 MNHEY and CDR2 SMNVEV (reference sequence). This CDR3 reads CASSSPYRGRGEKLFF. The CDR3, as DNA: TGTGCCAGCAGTTCACCATACAGGGGGCGCGGTGAAAAACTGTTTTTT. Full variable domain (remainder filled in from reference TRBV27 and TRBJ1-4): EAQVTQNPRYLITVTGKKLTVTCSQNMNHEYMSWYRQDPGLGLRQIYYSMNVEVTDKGDVPEGYKVSRKEKRNFPLILESPSPNQTSLYFCASSSPYRGRGEKLFFGSGTQLSVL.

This clone was observed a handful of times. The J gene is TRBJ2-5, the V gene TRBV12-3 or TRBV12-4; D unclear. V lost 7 bases to trimming and J lost 0 bases, with 9 bases between them. The CDR3 consists of 13 residues. The CDR3 DNA is TGTGCCAGCACGAACTATAACCAAGAGACCCAGTACTTC. Encoded protein: CASTNYNQETQYF.

The chain carries TRBV15 and TRBJ1-1, with unresolved D. The CDR3 runs to 14 residues. The germline CDR1 and CDR2 sequences are LNHNV and YYDKDF (reference sequence). V was shortened by 1 base and J by 3 bases, with 9 bases between the two germline ends. The CDR3, as DNA: TGTGCCACCAGCAGAGTAGGGAGGGACACTGAAGCTTTCTTT. It codes for CATSRVGRDTEAFF.

The chain links TRBV2 to TRBJ1-1; D gene unclear. Germline CDR1 SNHLY, CDR2 FYNNEI. CDR3 length: 12 residues. V was cut by 6 bases and J by 5 bases, with 10 bases left in between. The CDR3 spells CASRMGETEAFF. Here the CDR3 DNA reads TGTGCCAGCAGGATGGGAGAGACTGAAGCTTTCTTT.

The chain recombines TRBV7-2 with TRBJ2-5, with D possibly being TRBD1 (6 bases). CDR1 SGHTA and CDR2 FQGNSA come from the germline V gene. CDR3 size: 14 residues. Trimming took 3 bases from V and 5 from J, leaving 13 bases between them. CDR3 amino acids: CASSLGHGGETQYF. For the CDR3, the DNA is TGTGCCAGCAGCTTGGGACACGGTGGGGAGACCCAGTACTTC.

This sequence joins TRBV10-1 and TRBJ2-3; the match to TRBD2 covers 9 bases. Trimming at V came to 4 bases and at J to 1 base, leaving 0 bases not matched to a gene. This CDR3 is 14 amino acids long. Germline CDR1 and CDR2: WNHNN and SYGVQD (reference sequence). Here the CDR3 reads CASSASGGTDTQYF. CDR3 coding DNA: TGCGCCAGCAGTGCTAGCGGGGGCACAGATACGCAGTATTTT.

This clone was picked up one time. The V call is TRBV7-9, the J call TRBJ1-1, with no clear D. Germline V lookup: CDR1 SEHNR, CDR2 FQNEAQ (reference sequence). Trimming pared 5 bases from V and 6 bases from J, leaving 13 bases between. CDR3 length: 13 amino acids. CDR3 residues: CASSDLRVAEAFF. The CDR3, as DNA: TGTGCCAGCAGCGATCTTCGGGTGGCTGAAGCTTTCTTT. Full variable domain (missing parts from reference TRBV7-9 and TRBJ1-1): DTGVSQNPRHKITKRGQNVTFRCDPISEHNRLYWYRQTLGQGPEFLTYFQNEAQLEKSRLLSDRFSAERPKGSFSTLEIQRTEQGDSAMYLCASSDLRVAEAFFGQGTRLTVV.

Concerning this clone itself: Other DNA sequences in this sample translate to the same CDR3. This chain links TRBV6-1 with TRBJ2-6; D remains ambiguous. V was trimmed by 2 bases and J by 1 base, leaving 6 bases between them. The CDR3 spans 15 residues. Germline CDR1 MNHNS, CDR2 SASEGT. In DNA form, the CDR3 reads TGTGCCAGCAGTGAAAGTTCTTCTGGGGCCAACGTCCTGACTTTC. Translation: CASSESSSGANVLTF.

The rearrangement links TRBV11-3 to TRBJ2-3; possible D gene TRBD2, 6 bases. This CDR3 is built from 14 residues. Trimming stripped 1 base from V and 6 bases from J, with 11 bases between. Germline CDR1 reads SGHNT; CDR2 reads YENEEA. The CDR3 sequence: CASSLVAGSDTQYF. Here the CDR3 DNA reads TGTGCCAGCAGCTTAGTCGCGGGATCGGATACGCAGTATTTT.

The CDR3 loop is CASGPSLGNQPQHF. CDR3 coding DNA: TGTGCTAGTGGCCCCTCGTTGGGGAATCAGCCCCAGCATTTT. The rearrangement uses TRBV12-5 and TRBJ1-5; D is ambiguous. V was pared by 6 bases and J by 4 bases, with 13 bases between. In germline, CDR1 is LGHNT, CDR2 FRNRAP. The CDR3 extends over 14 amino acids.

This clone was seen a few times. The genes are TRBV2 and TRBJ2-6; D gene ambiguous. The CDR3 runs 15 residues. Germline CDR1 reads SNHLY; CDR2 reads FYNNEI. V lost 5 bases and J lost 2, with 10 bases in between. For the CDR3, the DNA is TGTGCCAGCAGTAGTCCGGGCGCTGGGGCCAACGTCCTGACTTTC. Translation gives CASSSPGAGANVLTF.

The chain employs TRBV5-4 and TRBJ2-1, with D tentatively TRBD2 (6 bases). Germline loops: CDR1 SGHNT, CDR2 YYREEE (reference sequence). This CDR3 has 15 residues. V lost 8 bases, J lost 8 bases, and 23 bases lay in between. In nucleotides, the CDR3 is TGTGCCAGTTTTGGAGCGGGCCCGGGGGATGATGAGCAGTTCTTC. As protein: CASFGAGPGDDEQFF.

The rearrangement links TRBV5-4 to TRBJ1-1; the match to TRBD1 covers 7 bases. Losses at the gene ends were 2 bases for V and 3 bases for J; bases not matched to a gene: 4. Germline CDR1 reads SGHNT; CDR2 reads YYREEE (reference sequence). CDR3 size: 14 residues. The CDR3 DNA sequence: TGTGCCAGCAGCTTTATAGGGGGCCACACTGAAGCTTTCTTT. Translating gives CASSFIGGHTEAFF.

This sequence joins TRBV5-6 and TRBJ2-1, with D possibly matching TRBD2 (6 bases). This CDR3 comprises 14 residues. The V and J ends lost 4 bases and 8 bases respectively, with 16 bases between them. Germline assignment: CDR1 SGHDT and CDR2 YYEEEE. The CDR3 loop is CASSATTSGYEQFF. The CDR3 region has the DNA TGTGCCAGCAGCGCCACGACGAGCGGGTATGAGCAGTTCTTC.

The chain uses TRBV7-9 and TRBJ2-5; D not certain. Germline CDR1 and CDR2: SEHNR and FQNEAQ (reference sequence). The CDR3 has 14 residues. V dropped 7 bases and J dropped 4 bases, with 16 bases sitting between them. This chain's CDR3 is CASTTLRGRETQYF. DNA for the CDR3: TGTGCCAGCACTACCCTCCGAGGTCGAGAGACCCAGTACTTC.

The chain links TRBV21-1 to TRBJ1-2. TRBV21-1 is noted as a pseudogene. This CDR3 is 12 amino acids long. DNA of the CDR3: TGTGCCAGCAGCGGGAGGCTATGGGACTACACCTTC. Its translation: CASSGRLWDYTF.

The rearrangement uses TRBV7-2 and TRBJ2-1, with 8 bases lining up with TRBD2. Unmatched junction bases numbered 6, after V lost 3 bases and J lost 8 bases. Germline V gene data show CDR1 as SGHTA and CDR2 as FQGNSA. The CDR3 consists of 14 residues. For the CDR3, the DNA is TGTGCCAGCAGCTTTCAGCGGGAGCGAGATGAGCAGTTCTTC. It encodes CASSFQRERDEQFF.

The chain combines TRBV7-8 with TRBJ2-7, with 7 bases lining up with TRBD2. This CDR3 comprises 14 residues. Per the germline V gene, CDR1 is SGHVS and CDR2 is FQNEAQ. The ends lost 5 bases at V and 4 bases at J; junction bases unmatched: 8. The CDR3 spells CASSQRGSSYEQYF. Here the CDR3 DNA reads TGTGCCAGCAGCCAGCGCGGGAGTTCGTACGAGCAGTACTTC.

This clone was seen a single time. The gene calls are TRBV3-1 (or the pseudogene TRBV3-2) and TRBJ1-4; TRBD1 is a possible D gene (5 bases). The CDR3 loop spans 17 amino acids. The germline V gene has CDR1 LGHDT and CDR2 YNNKEL (reference sequence). The germline V and J ends were trimmed by 0 bases and 7 bases, with 18 bases remaining between them. The CDR3 DNA is TGTGCCAGCAGCCAAGATAACTTGGGGCCCTCGGTTGAAAAACTGTTTTTT. Protein sequence: CASSQDNLGPSVEKLFF.

The chain recombines TRBV7-8 with TRBJ1-1; D perhaps matches TRBD1 (6 bases). Per germline, CDR1 SGHVS and CDR2 FQNEAQ. Trimming stripped 1 base from V and 3 bases from J, with 12 bases between. This CDR3 spans 15 amino acids. The CDR3 loop is CASSLGARGYTEAFF. Here the CDR3 DNA reads TGTGCCAGCAGCTTAGGAGCCAGGGGATACACTGAAGCTTTCTTT.

The chain joins TRBV27 to TRBJ1-2, with a weak D call TRBD1 (5 bases). Germline CDR1 reads MNHEY; CDR2 reads SMNVEV (reference sequence). The CDR3 is made up of 14 amino acids. Trimming removed 3 bases at V and 7 bases at J, with 15 bases between. Written as DNA, the CDR3 is TGTGCCAGCAGTTTTAGGGACCTTGGGACTGGCTACACCTTC. Translating it yields CASSFRDLGTGYTF.